Sequencing of this T cell receptor beta chain was carried out in a study of technical replicates of blood from several donors. The ends were cut back, 0 bases at V and 1 base at J, with 9 bases in the middle. Looked up from germline, CDR1 is SQVTM and CDR2 is ANQGSEA. This CDR3 region has 14 residues. The data were produced by immunoSEQ multiplex PCR, yet TCRdb's version contains in-frame clones alone and is incomplete. The sample shows tens of thousands of clones, 90% to 98% of them seen only once. The chain links TRBV29-1 to TRBJ2-5; D is perhaps TRBD2 (5 bases). The TCR originated in a human donor in good health. The sample taken for sequencing was T cells isolated from PBMCs. CDR3 sequence (DNA): TGCAGCGTTGAAGATGCCGGAGGCCAAGAGACCCAGTACTTC. This gives the protein CSVEDAGGQETQYF.